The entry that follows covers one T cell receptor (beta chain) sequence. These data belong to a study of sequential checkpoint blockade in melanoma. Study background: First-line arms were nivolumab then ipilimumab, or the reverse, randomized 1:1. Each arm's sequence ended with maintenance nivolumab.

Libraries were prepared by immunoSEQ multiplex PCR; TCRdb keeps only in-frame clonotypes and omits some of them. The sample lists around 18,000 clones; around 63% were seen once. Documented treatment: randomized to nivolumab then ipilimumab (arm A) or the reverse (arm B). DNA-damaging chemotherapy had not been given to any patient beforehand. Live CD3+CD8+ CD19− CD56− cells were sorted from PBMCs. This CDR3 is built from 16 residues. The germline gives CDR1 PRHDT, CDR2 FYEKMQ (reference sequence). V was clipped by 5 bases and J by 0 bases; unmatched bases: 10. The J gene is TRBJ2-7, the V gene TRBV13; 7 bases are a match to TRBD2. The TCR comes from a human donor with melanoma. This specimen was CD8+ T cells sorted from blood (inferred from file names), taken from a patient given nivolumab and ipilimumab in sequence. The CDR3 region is CASSKAGGSSSYEQYF. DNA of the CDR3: TGTGCCAGCAGCAAAGCCGGGGGGTCCAGCTCCTACGAGCAGTACTTC.